This T cell receptor (beta chain) was profiled in a study of cytomegalovirus exposure and HLA in healthy donors. Notes on the study in general: The HLA-A and HLA-B alleles of most subjects were reportedly predicted accurately from TCR beta sequences.

PCR used 60 Vbeta primers and 13 Jbeta primers. Sequenced by immunoSEQ multiplex PCR; TCRdb stores in-frame clones only, minus some. The table includes 130,000 or so clones, around 8.5% detected once. In regard to this clone: Its antigen is undetermined.

There are 18 residues in the CDR3. Germline V gene sequence: CDR1 MGHDK, CDR2 SYGVNS. V gave up 6 bases and J gave up 0 bases; unmatched junction bases: 9. V is TRBV25-1 and J is TRBJ2-1, with 12 bases aligning to TRBD2. The origin of this receptor is a man aged 35-49 years in good health and CMV-seronegative. The sequenced sample consisted of PBMCs. CDR3 in DNA: TGTGCCAGCAGCCCCCCTAGCGGGGGGGCCAACTCCTACAATGAGCAGTTCTTC. It yields the protein CASSPPSGGANSYNEQFF.